This TCR beta chain was captured by sequencing in a study of CD8 T cells in Susac syndrome (dated by TCRdb to about 2019). With respect to the entire study: Whether CD8+ T cell activation and differentiation in Susac syndrome was antigen driven was tested using repertoire sequencing. General conclusions and limits of the study: The number of individuals in the TCR sequencing and HLA analysis was acknowledged as relatively small.

Peripheral blood CD8+ and CD4+ T cells from healthy donors, Susac syndrome patients and multiple sclerosis patients were profiled using high-throughput TCR beta sequencing. The healthy donors served as controls matched for age and sex. Bulk CD8+ and CD4+ T cells were purified magnetically by negative isolation, whereas CD8+ TEMRA cells were enriched by FACS. Blood was collected in EDTA tubes and processed within 24 hours, with PBMCs isolated through density gradient centrifugation. PBMCs intended for TCR sequencing were frozen in liquid nitrogen and were later thawed in a 37 degrees C water bath. The sorted or isolated CD4+, CD8+ and CD8+ TEMRA cells had a purity of 90% or higher. Concerning this clonotype itself: No cognate antigen has been identified for it. No base qualities exist here, and no much larger clone lies one base off it.

RNA was extracted using the RNeasy kit, and roughly 0.5 to 1 microgram was reverse transcribed with random hexamers. The immunoSEQ multiplex PCR assay, which covers 54 Vbeta and 13 Jbeta segments, was used to amplify TCR beta CDR3 regions. To correct PCR amplification bias, a synthetic template baseline was used for both primer optimization and computational correction. In the authors' own workflow: Reads were assigned to V, D and J genes according to IMGT and analyzed in immunoSEQ Analyzer, with only productive sequences retained. Clonality was computed as one minus Shannon entropy normalized by log2 of the number of productive unique sequences. For each patient and control, public and private clones were evaluated among the 100 most prevalent clones. Susac-specific clones were defined as absent from healthy and MS cohorts, about 1,100 published viral clones and other ImmuneACCESS disease sequences. TCRdb reprocessed the public reads (quality trimming at Q25 with fastp, clone calling with MiXCR) and kept in-frame beta chains. Each record represents a unique CDR3 protein, reported with the most common genes and DNA among its rows. V and J calls and clone size were set by TCRdb, not the authors. The sample profile shows 150,000 or so distinct CDR3 sequences; 90% to 95% of them were found once. The ten largest clones capture more than 0.12% of the sample.

As encoded in the germline V gene (reference sequence), CDR1 is SGHNT while CDR2 is YYREEE. A distance of 14 bases separates the germline ends of V and J, which lose 2 bases and 6 bases respectively. The cysteine opens and the phenylalanine closes a CDR3 of 14 amino acids. The kept DNA is CDR3 alone, 42 bases in frame from the first base. This TCR was recovered from a human donor in good health. The sample was CD4+ T cells from PBMCs. The chain couples TRBV5-4 to TRBJ1-1, with no confident D gene call. The encoded CDR3 is CASSFYYSGAEAFF. The sequenced DNA is TGTGCCAGCAGCTTCTATTACAGTGGGGCTGAAGCTTTCTTT.